Following are 14 T cell receptor beta chains from one sample sequenced in a study of T cells in Graves' hyperthyroidism and ophthalmopathy. Regions amplified from RNA transcripts were the TCR beta CDR3 regions. First-round RT-PCR of the TCR CDR3 relied on the HTBI primer set. Using its own MiXCR run on the multiplex PCR reads, TCRdb lists one record per CDR3 protein. The repertoire holds around 690,000 distinct CDR3 sequences, roughly a sixth seen once, with 15% in the top ten. Sequencing input: blood. These receptors were obtained from a man aged 45-60 years with Graves' hyperthyroidism.

The V and J genes are TRBV9 and TRBJ1-1; TRBD1 matches at 7 bases. Germline lookup yields CDR1 SGDLS and CDR2 YYNGEE. Trimming took 1 base from V and 3 from J; bases not matched to a gene: 6. The CDR3 has 15 residues. CDR3 in DNA: TGTGCCAGCAGCGTATACCCAACAGGGGACACTGAAGCTTTCTTT. Amino acids: CASSVYPTGDTEAFF.

This clonotype was seen a single time. The chain combines TRBV3-1 with TRBJ2-1; the D is unclear. The V end was cut by 4 bases, the J end by 4 bases, with 26 bases between. From germline, CDR1 is LGHDT and CDR2 YNNKEL (reference sequence). The CDR3 sequence is 19 residues long. The CDR3 sequence is CASSPLNSQLLTLYNEQFF. The CDR3 DNA follows: TGTGCCAGCAGCCCACTAAACTCTCAGCTCTTAACTTTGTACAATGAGCAGTTCTTC.

V is TRBV3-1 and J is TRBJ1-5; no firm D call. This CDR3 contains 16 residues. Germline V gene sequence: CDR1 LGHDT, CDR2 YNNKEL (reference sequence). V shed 1 base and J shed 3 bases, with 13 bases lying between them. The CDR3 loop reads CASSQGEVKNNQPQHF. In DNA, the CDR3 is TGTGCCAGCAGCCAAGGGGAAGTTAAGAACAATCAGCCCCAGCATTTT. Drawing the rest from reference TRBV3-1 and TRBJ1-5, the complete variable domain is DTAVSQTPKYLVTQMGNDKSIKCEQNLGHDTMYWYKQDSKKFLKIMFSYNNKELIINETVPNRFSPKSPDKAHLNLHINSLELGDSAVYFCASSQGEVKNNQPQHFGDGTRLSIL.

This clonotype has just a few counts. The chain joins TRBV7-9 to TRBJ2-3; 7 bases match TRBD1. Losses at the gene ends were 4 bases for V and 6 bases for J; bases not matched to a gene: 4. Germline CDR1 SEHNR, CDR2 FQNEAQ (reference sequence). The CDR3 has 13 amino acids. CDR3 in DNA: TGTGCCAGCAGCTCCGTAGGGGGCGATACGCAGTATTTT. It codes for CASSSVGGDTQYF.

The chain recombines TRBV9 with TRBJ2-7; tentatively, D is TRBD2 (5 bases). V lost 0 bases and J 2 bases, leaving 6 bases between the germline ends. CDR3 length: 13 amino acids. Germline assignment: CDR1 SGDLS and CDR2 YYNGEE. The CDR3 sequence is CASSVDGTYEQYF. In nucleotides, the CDR3 is TGTGCCAGCAGCGTAGACGGGACCTACGAGCAGTACTTC. Filled out from reference TRBV9 and TRBJ2-7, the complete variable domain reads DSGVTQTPKHLITATGQRVTLRCSPRSGDLSVYWYQQSLDQGLQFLIQYYNGEERAKGNILERFSAQQFPDLHSELNLSSLELGDSALYFCASSVDGTYEQYFGPGTRLTVT.

In its sample, this clonotype was seen many times. The V gene is TRBV27, the J gene TRBJ2-7; 7 nucleotides agree with TRBD1. The CDR3 covers 16 residues. Germline V gene lookup returns CDR1 MNHEY and CDR2 SMNVEV (reference sequence). J lost 3 bases, V lost 2 bases, and 10 bases had no gene match. CDR3: CASSLKGQSLYYEQYF. The CDR3 DNA sequence: TGTGCCAGCAGTTTAAAGGGACAGAGCCTTTACTACGAGCAGTACTTC.

There are a few counts of this clonotype. V is TRBV7-2 and J is TRBJ2-1; the match to TRBD2 covers 12 bases. Germline V lookup: CDR1 SGHTA, CDR2 FQGNSA. The CDR3 totals 16 residues. The trim removed 4 bases at V and 5 bases at J, leaving 6 bases unmatched. The CDR3 sequence is CASSSRGLAGNNEQFF. The DNA of the CDR3 is TGTGCCAGCAGCTCTAGGGGACTAGCGGGCAACAATGAGCAGTTCTTC.

This clonotype was observed a handful of times. CDR3 amino acids: CASSLEVSDYQPQHF. The DNA for the CDR3 is TGTGCCAGCAGCTTAGAGGTTTCTGATTATCAGCCCCAGCATTTT. The genes are TRBV7-2 and TRBJ1-5; D gene uncertain. The germline V gene encodes CDR1 SGHTA and CDR2 FQGNSA. Trimming removed 1 base from V and 5 bases from J, with 12 bases in between. The CDR3 sequence is 15 residues long.

This chain connects TRBV9 to TRBJ1-1, with 7 bases matching TRBD1. V was clipped by 0 bases and J by 3 bases; unmatched bases: 8. Looked up from germline, CDR1 is SGDLS and CDR2 is YYNGEE. The CDR3 spans 16 residues. The CDR3 DNA reads TGTGCCAGCAGCGTAGCTGGAGGGGGCGCGGACACTGAAGCTTTCTTT. As protein: CASSVAGGGADTEAFF.

This rearrangement joins TRBV5-1 to TRBJ2-7, with a possible D match to TRBD1 (5 bases). Trimming took off 0 bases at V and 4 bases at J, with 17 bases between the two ends. The CDR3 covers 16 residues. The germline V gene encodes CDR1 SGHRS and CDR2 YFSETQ. DNA of the CDR3: TGCGCCAGCAGCTTGGCACCCCAGGGCAGTTTTTACGAGCAGTACTTC. This gives the protein CASSLAPQGSFYEQYF. The variable domain in full, completed from reference TRBV5-1 and TRBJ2-7, reads KAGVTQTPRYLIKTRGQQVTLSCSPISGHRSVSWYQQTPGQGLQFLFEYFSETQRNKGNFPGRFSGRQFSNSRSEMNVSTLELGDSALYLCASSLAPQGSFYEQYFGPGTRLTVT.

V usage is TRBV6-5 and J usage is TRBJ2-3, with 13 bases fitting TRBD2. This CDR3 has 18 residues. Germline V gives CDR1 MNHEY, CDR2 SVGAGI. Trimming removed 4 bases from V and 0 bases from J; junction bases left unmatched: 7. CDR3: CASSFGLAGALSTDTQYF. The CDR3 DNA follows: TGTGCCAGCAGTTTCGGACTAGCGGGAGCTCTTAGCACAGATACGCAGTATTTT.

J is TRBJ2-3 and V is TRBV11-2, with 9 nucleotides matching TRBD2. This CDR3 contains 16 residues. The V segment lost 2 bases and the J segment 4 bases; nucleotides outside the gene matches: 7. The germline V gene encodes CDR1 SGHAT and CDR2 FQNNGV. The CDR3, as DNA: TGTGCCAGCAGCTTACATGGGACTAGCCCAGCAGATACGCAGTATTTT. It yields the protein CASSLHGTSPADTQYF.

This clonotype came up many times. J is TRBJ1-6 and V is TRBV6-5; 7 nucleotides align to TRBD1. Germline CDR1 is MNHEY and CDR2 is SVGAGI. The CDR3 totals 18 residues. The V gene end was trimmed by 0 bases and the J gene end by 10 bases; junction bases not matched to a gene: 15. CDR3 residues: CASSYSVSQGGAYSPLHF. As DNA, the CDR3 is TGTGCCAGCAGTTACTCAGTATCGCAAGGGGGCGCGTACTCACCCCTCCACTTT.

The chain recombines TRBV7-9 with TRBJ2-1, with D possibly TRBD2 on 5 matching bases. V dropped 5 bases and J dropped 4 bases, with 27 bases sitting between them. The CDR3 loop spans 19 amino acids. From germline, CDR1 is SEHNR and CDR2 FQNEAQ (reference sequence). The CDR3 protein is CASSPPVLRAAQPYNEQFF. The CDR3, as DNA: TGTGCCAGCAGCCCTCCGGTATTGAGGGCAGCACAACCTTACAATGAGCAGTTCTTC. Full variable domain (remainder filled in from reference TRBV7-9 and TRBJ2-1): DTGVSQNPRHKITKRGQNVTFRCDPISEHNRLYWYRQTLGQGPEFLTYFQNEAQLEKSRLLSDRFSAERPKGSFSTLEIQRTEQGDSAMYLCASSPPVLRAAQPYNEQFFGPGTRLTVL.